The TCR beta chain under discussion was sequenced for a study of T cell clonotyping in hematopoietic cell transplantation (dated by TCRdb to the early 2020s). Background on the whole study: A total of under 150 blood samples were collected in the study from some 40 consecutive transplant recipients and their related donors. Recruitment of patients was conducted between late 2015 and early 2017, and follow-up was continued until September 2020 or death.

The immunoSEQ assay, a bias-controlled multiplex PCR using V- and J-specific primers, was used to amplify TCR beta CDR3 regions from genomic DNA. A second PCR step added a proprietary barcode and Illumina adapter sequences to the CDR3 amplicons. An Illumina MiSeq instrument was used to sequence the CDR3 libraries. Per the authors' processing: Export and quality control were performed with immunoSEQ Analyzer 3.0, and downstream analyses were performed with R Bioconductor and Immunarch. Only productive rearrangements in the normalized downsampled data set were used to calculate repertoire metrics. Pathologically expanded clonotypes were defined as those larger than 5 templates in the normalized cohort. The Inverse Simpson Index served as the measure of repertoire diversity. The non-normalized data set was used for CMV-specificity analyses so that all clonotypes could be captured. Sourced from immuneACCESS, this table was stored by TCRdb with only in-frame sequences that have V and J called. A share of the clones is absent; for the studies checked, an unresolved V gene accounts for under half, and the remainder has no known explanation. The V and J calls and the clone size are those of that table, but D and trimming were determined from the DNA. In all, the sample holds about 10,000 clones, and 60% to 85% of those were seen once. The ten largest clones add up to roughly 8.7% of the sample.

Overall results and qualifications from the work: Only a small fraction of recipient repertoires overlapped donor repertoires, with over 95% appearing de novo at the given depth. Broader posttransplant TCR repertoire diversity was predicted by donor and pretransplant recipient Inverse Simpson Index values. The sample size was limited and the cells went unsorted, which meant the CD4 and CD8 repertoire contributions could not be told apart. Recipient TCR diversity fell after transplant, with pathologically expanded clonotypes rising progressively from day 30 to day 180.

Interpreted using the paper, the time point label stands for: 30 days after allo-HCT. Blood samples were obtained from recipients approximately 28 days before transplant and at days 30, 100 and 180 after transplant. Using Nuclei Lysis Solution, genomic DNA was extracted from unfractionated peripheral blood mononuclear cells that were either fresh or cryopreserved. This clone was picked up one time. This receptor's antigen is unknown. One base away there is no much larger clone; base qualities are not given. The sequenced sample was PBMCs, obtained 30 days after allogeneic stem cell transplant. The origin of this receptor is a female patient aged 40-49 years who had an allogeneic stem cell transplant from a related donor, so T cells may come from the graft donor. Some clones in this sample may be carry-over from other donors' samples.

The CDR3 here reads CASSESLSGHSYNEQFF. The DNA is TGTGCCAGCAGTGAATCTCTTAGCGGGCACTCCTACAATGAGCAGTTCTTC. The chain is encoded by TRBV25-1 joined to TRBJ2-1; 7 central nucleotides agree with TRBD2. CDR1 and CDR2, per the germline V gene, are MGHDK and SYGVNS. Reading from cysteine to phenylalanine, the CDR3 counts 17 amino acids. Of all the DNA, just the CDR3 is kept, 51 bases in frame from base 1. The V end gives up 1 base and the J end 0 bases, leaving 6 bases in the junction not matched to a gene.